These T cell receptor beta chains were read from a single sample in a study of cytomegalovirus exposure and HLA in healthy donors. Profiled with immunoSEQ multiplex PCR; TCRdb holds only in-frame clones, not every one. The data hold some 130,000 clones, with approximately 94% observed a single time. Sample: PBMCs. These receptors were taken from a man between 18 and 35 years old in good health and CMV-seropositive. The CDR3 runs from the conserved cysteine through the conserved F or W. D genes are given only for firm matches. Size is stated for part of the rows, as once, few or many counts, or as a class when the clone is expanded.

CASSPDRGQVGGYTF | TGTGCCAGCTCACCAGACAGGGGGCAGGTTGGTGGCTACACCTTC | TRBJ1-2 | TRBD1 | TRBV18 | .
CASREGGRAQETQYF | TGTGCCAGCAGAGAGGGCGGCCGTGCTCAAGAGACCCAGTACTTC | TRBJ2-5 | . | TRBV27 | .
CASSLAGYTGELFF | TGTGCCAGCAGCTTGGCGGGATACACCGGGGAGCTGTTTTTT | TRBJ2-2 | . | TRBV5-5 | .
CASSLESGDTDTQYF | TGCGCCAGCAGCTTGGAATCGGGGGACACAGATACGCAGTATTTT | TRBJ2-3 | . | TRBV5-1 | .
CASSSWGAYEQYF | TGTGCCAGCAGTTCTTGGGGGGCCTACGAGCAGTACTTC | TRBJ2-7 | . | TRBV28 | .
CAISGAPANYGYTF | TGTGCCATCTCAGGCGCGCCGGCTAACTATGGCTACACCTTC | TRBJ1-2 | . | TRBV10-3 | .
CASSPGGNEQYF | TGTGCCAGCTCACCGGGAGGTAACGAGCAGTACTTC | TRBJ2-7 | . | TRBV18 | .
CASSPQLGNTIYF | TGTGCCAGCAGCCCACAGCTTGGAAACACCATATATTTT | TRBJ1-3 | . | TRBV7-9 | .
CASSINRDRNQPQHF | TGTGCCAGTAGTATAAACAGGGATCGCAATCAGCCCCAGCATTTT | TRBJ1-5 | . | TRBV19 | .
CASSPTTGSTDTQYF | TGCGCCAGCAGCCCAACAACAGGGAGCACAGATACGCAGTATTTT | TRBJ2-3 | . | TRBV5-1 | .
CASSLGGTPGGGELFF | TGCGCCAGCAGCTTGGGTGGAACTCCTGGCGGCGGGGAGCTGTTTTTT | TRBJ2-2 | . | TRBV5-1 | .
CASSRLSPGANVLTF | TGTGCCAGCAGCCGCCTAAGCCCTGGGGCCAACGTCCTGACTTTC | TRBJ2-6 | . | TRBV7-3 | .
CASNRLAGEQFF | TGTGCCAGCAACCGACTAGCGGGAGAGCAGTTCTTC | TRBJ2-1 | TRBD2 | TRBV6-1 | .
CARDREIRGSGYTF | TGTGCCAGAGACAGGGAAATTCGGGGGAGTGGCTACACCTTC | TRBJ1-2 | TRBD1 | TRBV2 | few
CASSPLVSYEQYF | TGTGCCAGCAGCCCTTTAGTTTCCTACGAGCAGTACTTC | TRBJ2-7 | . | TRBV28 | .
CASTTPGTGLHF | TGTGCCAGTACCACCCCTGGGACAGGGCTGCACTTC | TRBJ2-5 | TRBD1 | TRBV19 | .
CASRVWGQGLGSPLHF | TGTGCCAGCCGCGTTTGGGGACAGGGATTAGGTTCACCCCTCCACTTT | TRBJ1-6 | TRBD1 | TRBV27 | .
CASSTPGGATQPQHF | TGTGCCAGTAGTACGCCGGGAGGGGCGACTCAGCCCCAGCATTTT | TRBJ1-5 | . | TRBV19 | .
CATSRDPLAGNEQYF | TGTGCCACCAGCAGAGATCCACTAGCGGGGAACGAGCAGTACTTC | TRBJ2-7 | TRBD2 | TRBV15 | once
CASSSFGSGSSDTQYF | TGTGCCAGCAGCTCCTTTGGCAGCGGGAGTAGTGATACGCAGTATTTT | TRBJ2-3 | TRBD2 | TRBV14 | .
CAWSFAAGTYEQYF | TGTGCCTGGAGTTTCGCTGCAGGGACCTACGAGCAGTACTTC | TRBJ2-7 | . | TRBV30 | once
CSVGPLLAGDTYNEQFF | TGCAGCGTTGGACCCCTACTAGCGGGAGACACCTACAATGAGCAGTTCTTC | TRBJ2-1 | TRBD2 | TRBV29-1 | .
CASSPLLGSGHYEQYF | TGTGCCAGTAGTCCTCTACTGGGTTCAGGCCACTACGAGCAGTACTTC | TRBJ2-7 | . | TRBV19 | .
CASIPGEKTNQPQHF | TGTGCCAGCATCCCCGGGGAGAAAACCAATCAGCCCCAGCATTTT | TRBJ1-5 | . | TRBV6-8 | .
CSVSGAVGGYEQYF | TGCAGCGTTTCAGGGGCCGTGGGCGGCTACGAGCAGTACTTC | TRBJ2-7 | . | TRBV29-1 | many
CASGQGPGYTF | TGTGCCAGCGGGCAGGGGCCGGGCTACACCTTC | TRBJ1-2 | . | TRBV2 | .
CASSGAGTVNTEAFF | TGCGCCAGCAGCGGGGCCGGGACAGTGAACACTGAAGCTTTCTTT | TRBJ1-1 | TRBD1 | TRBV5-1 | .
CASSTAPGDTQYF | TGCGCCAGCAGCACCGCCCCAGGAGATACGCAGTATTTT | TRBJ2-3 | . | TRBV4-1 | .
CASSLEGGLVDTQYF | TGCGCCAGCAGCTTAGAGGGTGGTCTGGTAGATACGCAGTATTTT | TRBJ2-3 | . | TRBV5-1 | once
CAWKLGRLSPLAMNTEAFF | TGTGCCTGGAAATTGGGCAGACTATCTCCCTTGGCGATGAACACTGAAGCTTTCTTT | TRBJ1-1 | . | TRBV30 | .
CASSYTSGSSYEQYF | TGCGCCAGCAGTTACACTAGCGGGAGCTCCTACGAGCAGTACTTC | TRBJ2-7 | TRBD2 | TRBV5-1 | .
CAWSVSPTGWAGAYNEQFF | TGTGCCTGGAGTGTATCCCCAACCGGGTGGGCGGGAGCCTACAATGAGCAGTTCTTC | TRBJ2-1 | TRBD2 | TRBV30 | .
CASSSSGWVNTEAFF | TGTGCCAGCTCAAGTTCGGGGTGGGTGAACACTGAAGCTTTCTTT | TRBJ1-1 | . | TRBV18 | .
CASSLRTTGTSGRYNEQFF | TGCGCCAGCAGCCTAAGAACGACCGGGACTAGCGGGCGTTACAATGAGCAGTTCTTC | TRBJ2-1 | TRBD2 | TRBV4-1 | .
CASSEYGTSGYEQYF | TGTGCCAGCAGTGAATATGGGACTAGCGGTTACGAGCAGTACTTC | TRBJ2-7 | TRBD2 | TRBV6-1 | .
CASSVEGQGSEAFF | TGTGCCAGCAGCGTAGAGGGACAGGGCAGTGAAGCTTTCTTT | TRBJ1-1 | TRBD1 | TRBV9 | .
CASKLAGGPWNEQFF | TGTGCCAGTAAACTAGCGGGAGGGCCCTGGAATGAGCAGTTCTTC | TRBJ2-1 | TRBD2 | TRBV27 | .
CASSNDRVGGYTF | TGTGCCAGCAGTAACGACAGGGTCGGCGGCTACACCTTC | TRBJ1-2 | TRBD1 | TRBV28 | .
CASSVSSRAGGELFF | TGTGCCAGCAGCGTAAGTTCCAGGGCCGGCGGGGAGCTGTTTTTT | TRBJ2-2 | . | TRBV9 | .
CASSTGTEYNEQFF | TGTGCCAGCAGTACCGGGACAGAGTACAATGAGCAGTTCTTC | TRBJ2-1 | TRBD1 | TRBV6-5 | .
CASSHRGGGNQPQHF | TGCGCCAGCAGCCACAGAGGGGGTGGGAATCAGCCCCAGCATTTT | TRBJ1-5 | . | TRBV4-1 | .
CAISDLADEQFF | TGTGCCATCAGTGATCTAGCGGATGAGCAGTTCTTC | TRBJ2-1 | TRBD2 | TRBV10-3 | .
CASSFLAHPSYEQYF | TGCGCCAGCAGCTTTCTGGCCCACCCGTCCTACGAGCAGTACTTC | TRBJ2-7 | . | TRBV4-1 | .
CASRGDRGPSGELFF | TGTGCCAGCAGGGGGGACAGGGGGCCCTCGGGGGAGCTGTTTTTT | TRBJ2-2 | TRBD1 | TRBV6-1 | .
CASSRGQGMKRRAEAFF | TGCGCCAGCAGTCGGGGACAGGGGATGAAGCGCCGAGCTGAAGCTTTCTTT | TRBJ1-1 | TRBD1 | TRBV23-1 | .